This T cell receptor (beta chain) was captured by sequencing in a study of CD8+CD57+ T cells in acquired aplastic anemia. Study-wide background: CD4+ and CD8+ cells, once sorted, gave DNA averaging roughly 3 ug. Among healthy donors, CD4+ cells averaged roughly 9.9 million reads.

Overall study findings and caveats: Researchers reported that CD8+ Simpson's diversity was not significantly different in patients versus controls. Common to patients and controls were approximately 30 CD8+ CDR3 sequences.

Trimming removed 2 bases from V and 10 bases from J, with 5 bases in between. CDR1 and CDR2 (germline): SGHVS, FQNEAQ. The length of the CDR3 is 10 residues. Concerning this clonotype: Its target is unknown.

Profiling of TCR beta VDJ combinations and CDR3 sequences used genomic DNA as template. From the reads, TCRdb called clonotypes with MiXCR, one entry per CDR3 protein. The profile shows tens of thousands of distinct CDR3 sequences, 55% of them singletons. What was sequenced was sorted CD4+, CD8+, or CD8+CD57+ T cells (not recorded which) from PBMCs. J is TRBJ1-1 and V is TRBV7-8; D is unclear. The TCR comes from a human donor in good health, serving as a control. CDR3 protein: CASSLTRAFF. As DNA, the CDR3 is TGTGCCAGCAGCTTAACTAGAGCTTTCTTT. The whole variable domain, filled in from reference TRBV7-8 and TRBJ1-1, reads GAGVSQSPRYKVAKRGQDVALRCDPISGHVSLFWYQQALGQGPEFLTYFQNEAQLDKSGLPSDRFFAERPEGSVSTLKIQRTQQEDSAVYLCASSLTRAFFGQGTRLTVV.